What follows is one T cell receptor (beta chain) and its context. Antigen specificity is unknown. Clones were read by immunoSEQ multiplex PCR, and TCRdb kept only the in-frame ones, dropping some. The sample comprises 80,000 to 95,000 clones, about 91% of which are singletons, and about 4% rests with the top ten. The CDR3 spans 15 residues. From germline, CDR1 is KGHSH and CDR2 LQKENI. After removal of 4 bases from V and 3 bases from J, the junction contained 3 bases not matched to a gene. The data stem from a study of identifying expanded T cells in peripheral blood. Study-level results: Around 1.2 clones differed between technical replicates, versus approximately 17 and 20 over time. Approximately 2-week clone count variance significantly increased as total template count grew.

This receptor was obtained from a person between 18 and 75 years old in good health. This chain links TRBV18 with TRBJ1-2; TRBD1 aligns across 12 bases. The specimen was blood. The CDR3 region is CASSLGQGADYGYTF. DNA for the CDR3: TGTGCCAGCTCACTGGGACAGGGGGCGGACTATGGCTACACCTTC.